The present T cell receptor (beta chain) was sequenced within a study of T cells in Graves' hyperthyroidism and ophthalmopathy. Authors of the study amplified TCR beta CDR3 regions from RNA transcripts. Using the HTBI primer set, a first-round RT-PCR was run on the TCR CDR3. TCRdb recomputed calls from the multiplex PCR reads with MiXCR, one row per CDR3 protein. The table lists 450,000 to 700,000 distinct CDR3 sequences, around 42% of them singletons. The study's findings and limits: In blood, most of the thyroid clonotypes expanded above 0.001 were also present.

In the case of this clonotype: Its antigen remains unknown.

This CDR3 comprises 12 residues. In germline, CDR1 is SGHAT, CDR2 FQNNGV. Sequencing used peripheral blood or thyroid tissue (not recorded which). The sequence was collected from an adult woman with Graves' disease, either hyperthyroidism or ophthalmopathy (not recorded which). This chain connects TRBV11-2 to TRBJ2-7, with no clear D. The last part of the DNA fits TRBJ2-1 better; the J call may be wrong. The CDR3 nucleotides are TGTGCCAGCAGCTTAGATACGTATGAGCAGTTCTTC. Amino acids: CASSLDTYEQFF.